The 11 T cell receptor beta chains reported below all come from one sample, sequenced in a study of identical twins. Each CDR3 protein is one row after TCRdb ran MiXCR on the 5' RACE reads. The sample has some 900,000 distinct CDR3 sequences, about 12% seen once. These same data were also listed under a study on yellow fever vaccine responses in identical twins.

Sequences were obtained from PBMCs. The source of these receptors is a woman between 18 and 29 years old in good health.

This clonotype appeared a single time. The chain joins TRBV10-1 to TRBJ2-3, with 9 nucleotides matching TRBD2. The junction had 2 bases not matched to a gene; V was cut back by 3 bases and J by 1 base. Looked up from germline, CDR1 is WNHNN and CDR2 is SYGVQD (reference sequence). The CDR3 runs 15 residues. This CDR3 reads CASSDGTSRTDTQYF. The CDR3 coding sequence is TGCGCCAGCAGTGACGGGACTAGCCGCACAGATACGCAGTATTTT.

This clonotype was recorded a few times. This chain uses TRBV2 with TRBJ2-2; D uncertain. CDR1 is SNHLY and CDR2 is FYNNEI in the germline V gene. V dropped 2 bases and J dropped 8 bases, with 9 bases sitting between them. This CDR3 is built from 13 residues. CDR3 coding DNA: TGTGCCAGCAGTGAACGGGTCGGAGGGGAGCTGTTTTTT. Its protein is CASSERVGGELFF.

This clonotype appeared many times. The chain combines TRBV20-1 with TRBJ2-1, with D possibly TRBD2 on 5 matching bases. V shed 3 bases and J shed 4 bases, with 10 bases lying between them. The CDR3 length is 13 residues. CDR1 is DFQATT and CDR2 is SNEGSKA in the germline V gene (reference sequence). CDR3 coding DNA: TGCAGTGCTAGTCGACTACGGTACAATGAGCAGTTCTTC. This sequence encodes CSASRLRYNEQFF.

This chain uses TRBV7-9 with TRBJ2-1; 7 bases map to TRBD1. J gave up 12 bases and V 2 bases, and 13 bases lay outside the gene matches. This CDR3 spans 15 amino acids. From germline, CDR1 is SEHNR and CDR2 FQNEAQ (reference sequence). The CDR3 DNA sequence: TGTGCCAGCAGCTTATTCCGGACAGGACCAGAGTGGCAGTTCTTC. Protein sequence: CASSLFRTGPEWQFF.

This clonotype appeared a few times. The CDR3 reads CASSRRTALGNYGYTF. The DNA for the CDR3 is TGTGCCAGCAGTCGACGGACAGCCTTGGGGAACTATGGCTACACCTTC. The genes are TRBV6-1 and TRBJ1-2, with a weak D call TRBD1 (6 bases). Germline V gene sequence: CDR1 MNHNS, CDR2 SASEGT. Trimming took off 5 bases at V and 2 bases at J, with 18 bases between the two ends. This CDR3 region has 16 residues.

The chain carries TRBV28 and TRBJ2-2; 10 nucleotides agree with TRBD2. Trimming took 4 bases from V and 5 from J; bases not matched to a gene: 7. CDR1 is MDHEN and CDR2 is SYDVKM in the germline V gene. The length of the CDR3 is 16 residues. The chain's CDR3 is CASSSPSGGRTGELFF. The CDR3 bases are TGTGCCAGCAGTTCTCCTAGCGGGGGACGAACCGGGGAGCTGTTTTTT.

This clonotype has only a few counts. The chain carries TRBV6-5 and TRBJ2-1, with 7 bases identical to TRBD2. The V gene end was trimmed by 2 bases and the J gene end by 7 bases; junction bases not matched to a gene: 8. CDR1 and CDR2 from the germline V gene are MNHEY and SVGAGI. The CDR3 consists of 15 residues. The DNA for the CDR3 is TGTGCCAGCAGTTACGGGGGGGGGTCGAGGAATGAGCAGTTCTTC. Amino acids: CASSYGGGSRNEQFF.

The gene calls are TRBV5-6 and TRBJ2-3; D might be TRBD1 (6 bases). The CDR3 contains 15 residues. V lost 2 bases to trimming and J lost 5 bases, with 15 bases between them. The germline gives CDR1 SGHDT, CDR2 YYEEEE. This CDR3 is CASSFSDRDLDTQYF. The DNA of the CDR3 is TGTGCCAGCAGCTTCTCGGACAGAGATCTAGATACGCAGTATTTT. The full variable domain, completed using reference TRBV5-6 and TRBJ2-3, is DAGVTQSPTHLIKTRGQQVTLRCSPKSGHDTVSWYQQALGQGPQFIFQYYEEEERQRGNFPDRFSGHQFPNYSSELNVNALLLGDSALYLCASSFSDRDLDTQYFGPGTRLTVL.

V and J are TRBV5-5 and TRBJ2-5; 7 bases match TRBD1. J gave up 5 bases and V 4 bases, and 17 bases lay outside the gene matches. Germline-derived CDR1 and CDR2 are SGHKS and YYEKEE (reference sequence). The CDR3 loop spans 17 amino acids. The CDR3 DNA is TGTGCCAGCAGCCGACTCGTCGGGACAGAGATTGTGGAGACCCAGTACTTC. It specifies CASSRLVGTEIVETQYF.

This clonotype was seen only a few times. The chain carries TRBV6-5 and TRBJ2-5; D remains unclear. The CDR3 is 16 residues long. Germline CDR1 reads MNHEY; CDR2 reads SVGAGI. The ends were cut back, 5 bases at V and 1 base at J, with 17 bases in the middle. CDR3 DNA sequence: TGTGCCAGCAGTAACCCCTCCGGTCGCTCCCAAGAGACCCAGTACTTC. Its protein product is CASSNPSGRSQETQYF.

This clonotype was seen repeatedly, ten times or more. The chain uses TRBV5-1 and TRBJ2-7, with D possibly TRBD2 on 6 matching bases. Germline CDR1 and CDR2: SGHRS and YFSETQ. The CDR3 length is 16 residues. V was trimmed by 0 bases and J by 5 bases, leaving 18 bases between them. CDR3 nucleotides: TGCGCCAGCAGCTTGGATGGGGGGAGTGCAACCCACGAGCAGTACTTC. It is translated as CASSLDGGSATHEQYF.